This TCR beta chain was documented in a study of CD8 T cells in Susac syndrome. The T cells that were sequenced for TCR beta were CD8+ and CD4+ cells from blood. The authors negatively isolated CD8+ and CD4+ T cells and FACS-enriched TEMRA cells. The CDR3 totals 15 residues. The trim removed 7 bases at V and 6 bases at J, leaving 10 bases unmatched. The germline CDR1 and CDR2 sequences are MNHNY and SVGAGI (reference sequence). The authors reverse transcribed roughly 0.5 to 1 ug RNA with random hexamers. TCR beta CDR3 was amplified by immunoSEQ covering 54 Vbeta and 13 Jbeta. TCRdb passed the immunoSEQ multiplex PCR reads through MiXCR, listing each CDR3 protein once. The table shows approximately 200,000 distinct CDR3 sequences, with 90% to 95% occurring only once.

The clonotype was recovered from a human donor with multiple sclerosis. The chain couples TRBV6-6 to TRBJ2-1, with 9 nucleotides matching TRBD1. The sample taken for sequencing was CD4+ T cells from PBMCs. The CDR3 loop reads CASKGRDRDSNEQFF. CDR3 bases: TGTGCCAGCAAAGGCCGGGACAGGGACAGCAATGAGCAGTTCTTC.